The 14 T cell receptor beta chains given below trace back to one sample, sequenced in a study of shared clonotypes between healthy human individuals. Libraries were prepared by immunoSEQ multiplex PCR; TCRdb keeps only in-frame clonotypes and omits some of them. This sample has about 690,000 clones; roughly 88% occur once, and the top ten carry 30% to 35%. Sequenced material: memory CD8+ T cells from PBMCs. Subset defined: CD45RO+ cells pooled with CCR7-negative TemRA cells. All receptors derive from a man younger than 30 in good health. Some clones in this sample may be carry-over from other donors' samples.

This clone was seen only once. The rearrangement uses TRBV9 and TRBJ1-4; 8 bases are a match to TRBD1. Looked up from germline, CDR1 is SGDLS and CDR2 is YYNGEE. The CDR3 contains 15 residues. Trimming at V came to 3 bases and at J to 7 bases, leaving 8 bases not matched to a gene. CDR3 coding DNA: TGTGCCAGCAGCGCAGAACAGGGGGGTCCTGAAAAACTGTTTTTT. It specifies CASSAEQGGPEKLFF.

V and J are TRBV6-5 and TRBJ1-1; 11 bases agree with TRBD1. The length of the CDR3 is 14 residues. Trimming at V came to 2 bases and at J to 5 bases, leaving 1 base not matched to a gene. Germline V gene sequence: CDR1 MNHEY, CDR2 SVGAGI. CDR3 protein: CASSYGTGGTEAFF. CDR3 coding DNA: TGTGCCAGCAGTTACGGGACAGGGGGGACTGAAGCTTTCTTT.

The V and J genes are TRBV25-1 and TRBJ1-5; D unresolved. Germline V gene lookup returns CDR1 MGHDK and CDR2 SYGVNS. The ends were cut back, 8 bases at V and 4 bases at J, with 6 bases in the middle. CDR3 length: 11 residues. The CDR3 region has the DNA TGTGCCAGCGGAAAGAATCAGCCCCAGCATTTT. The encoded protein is CASGKNQPQHF.

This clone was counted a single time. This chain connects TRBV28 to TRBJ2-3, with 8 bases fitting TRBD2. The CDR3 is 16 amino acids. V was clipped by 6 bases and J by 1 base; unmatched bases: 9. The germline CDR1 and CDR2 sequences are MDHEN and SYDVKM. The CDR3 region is CASRQDPGGGTDTQYF. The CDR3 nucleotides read TGTGCCAGCAGGCAGGATCCGGGAGGGGGCACAGATACGCAGTATTTT.

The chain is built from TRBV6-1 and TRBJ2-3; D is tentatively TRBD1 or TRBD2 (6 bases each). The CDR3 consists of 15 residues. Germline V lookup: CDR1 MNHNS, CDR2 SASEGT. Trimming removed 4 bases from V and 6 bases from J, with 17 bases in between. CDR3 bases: TGTGCCAGCAGTGTTCATTGGGGGGCAGGGGATACGCAGTATTTT. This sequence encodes CASSVHWGAGDTQYF.

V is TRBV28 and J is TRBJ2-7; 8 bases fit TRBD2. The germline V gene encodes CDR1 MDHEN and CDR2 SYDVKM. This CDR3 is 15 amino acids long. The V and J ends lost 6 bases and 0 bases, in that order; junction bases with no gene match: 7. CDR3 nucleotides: TGTGCCAGCAGACCACTAGCGGCGAGCTCCTACGAGCAGTACTTC. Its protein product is CASRPLAASSYEQYF.

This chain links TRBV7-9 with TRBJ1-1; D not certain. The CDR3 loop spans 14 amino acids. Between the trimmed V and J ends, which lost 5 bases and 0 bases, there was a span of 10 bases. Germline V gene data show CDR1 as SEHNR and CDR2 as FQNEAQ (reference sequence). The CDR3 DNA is TGTGCCAGCAGCCAGAGGCGGCTGAACACTGAAGCTTTCTTT. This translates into CASSQRRLNTEAFF.

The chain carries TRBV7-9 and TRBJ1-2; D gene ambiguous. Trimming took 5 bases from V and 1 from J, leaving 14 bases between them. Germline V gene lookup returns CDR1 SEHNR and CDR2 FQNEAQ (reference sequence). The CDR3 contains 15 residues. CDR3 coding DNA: TGTGCCAGCAGCCGTACCAACAGCGTTAACTATGGCTACACCTTC. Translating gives CASSRTNSVNYGYTF.

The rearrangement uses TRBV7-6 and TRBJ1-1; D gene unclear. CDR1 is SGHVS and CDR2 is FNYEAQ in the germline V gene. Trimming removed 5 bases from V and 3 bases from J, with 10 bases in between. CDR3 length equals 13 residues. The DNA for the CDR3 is TGTGCCAGCAGCGTTTCGACCCACACTGAAGCTTTCTTT. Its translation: CASSVSTHTEAFF.

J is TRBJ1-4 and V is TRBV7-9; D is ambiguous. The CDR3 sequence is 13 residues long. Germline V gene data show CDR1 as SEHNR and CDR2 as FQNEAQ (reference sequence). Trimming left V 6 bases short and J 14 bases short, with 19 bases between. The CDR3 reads CASRRIEGWALFF. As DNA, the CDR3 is TGTGCCAGCAGGCGGATCGAGGGATGGGCGCTGTTTTTT.

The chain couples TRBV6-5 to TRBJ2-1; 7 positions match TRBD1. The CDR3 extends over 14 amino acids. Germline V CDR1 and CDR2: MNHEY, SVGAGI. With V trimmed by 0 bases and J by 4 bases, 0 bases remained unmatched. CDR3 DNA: TGTGCCAGCAGTTACTCGACAGGGTACAATGAGCAGTTCTTC. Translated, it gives CASSYSTGYNEQFF.

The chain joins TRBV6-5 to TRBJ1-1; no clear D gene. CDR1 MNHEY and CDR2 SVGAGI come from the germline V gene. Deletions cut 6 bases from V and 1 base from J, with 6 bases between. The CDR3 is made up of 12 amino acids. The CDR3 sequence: CASSKGNTEAFF. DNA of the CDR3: TGTGCCAGCAGCAAGGGGAACACTGAAGCTTTCTTT.

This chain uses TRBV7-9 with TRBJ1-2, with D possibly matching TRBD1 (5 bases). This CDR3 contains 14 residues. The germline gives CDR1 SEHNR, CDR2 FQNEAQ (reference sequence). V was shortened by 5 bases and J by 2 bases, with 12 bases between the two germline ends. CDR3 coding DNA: TGTGCCAGCAGCCCCAAGACAGACAACTATGGCTACACCTTC. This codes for CASSPKTDNYGYTF.

The CDR3 bases are TGTGCCAGCAGTCGCCGGGAATCAGAGACCCAGTACTTC. Translated, it gives CASSRRESETQYF. The V and J genes are TRBV28 and TRBJ2-5, with a possible D match to TRBD2 (5 bases). Trimming shortened V by 5 bases and J by 4 bases, and 11 bases separated the two germline ends. CDR3 length: 13 residues. Germline-derived CDR1 and CDR2 are MDHEN and SYDVKM.